The 29 T cell receptor beta chains presented below share a single source sample, sequenced in a study of post-analysis software for immune sequencing data. Included in the TCR beta cDNA libraries were unique molecular identifiers. MiXCR was run by TCRdb on the PCR reads, yielding one entry per CDR3 protein. This sample yields about 500,000 distinct CDR3 sequences, of which less than 45% are seen a single time; around 10% belongs to the top ten. No antigen has been assigned to these receptors. Study-wide results and limits: Patients showed TRBV5-6, TRBV5-1 and TRBV20-1 among four to six TRBV segments more frequent than in controls.

Sample: blood. The receptors originated from a girl between 5 and 17 years old with multiple sclerosis.

The rearrangement links TRBV5-1 to TRBJ2-1, with 12 bases lining up with TRBD2. Looked up from germline, CDR1 is SGHRS and CDR2 is YFSETQ. V trimming: 5 bases; J trimming: 7 bases; junction bases outside the gene matches: 7. The CDR3 runs 15 residues. The CDR3 protein is CASSRLAGEVNEQFF. CDR3 bases: TGCGCCAGCAGTCGACTAGCGGGAGAAGTGAATGAGCAGTTCTTC.

The chain employs TRBV29-1 and TRBJ1-1; perhaps TRBD1 as D (6 bases). CDR3 length equals 13 residues. CDR1 is SQVTM and CDR2 is ANQGSEA in the germline V gene. The CDR3 spells CSGGAPGNTEAFF. The CDR3 DNA reads as TGCAGTGGGGGGGCCCCAGGGAACACTGAAGCTTTCTTT.

The CDR3 loop is CAAGGANYGYTF. Here the CDR3 DNA reads TGTGCCGCAGGGGGCGCAAACTATGGCTACACCTTC. The gene calls are TRBV7-3 and TRBJ1-2, with 8 bases lining up with TRBD1. Germline assignment: CDR1 SGHTA and CDR2 FQGTGA. The CDR3 covers 12 residues. J was trimmed by 2 bases and V by 11 bases; bases with no gene match: 4.

The J gene is TRBJ1-1, the V gene TRBV7-9; D remains ambiguous. V was pared by 5 bases and J by 3 bases, with 13 bases between. Germline V gene sequence: CDR1 SEHNR, CDR2 FQNEAQ (reference sequence). CDR3 length: 14 amino acids. CDR3 sequence (DNA): TGTGCCAGCAGCCTCGCTGAATTCGACACTGAAGCTTTCTTT. Amino acid sequence: CASSLAEFDTEAFF.

Worth noting for this clonotype: This may be a read error, as it is one base from a much larger clone. The chain has TRBV5-1 and TRBJ2-5; the D gene is possibly TRBD2 (5 bases). The better agreement between TRBJ2-7 and the DNA end casts doubt on the J call. The CDR3 extends over 12 amino acids. Germline CDR1 reads SGHRS; CDR2 reads YFSETQ. CDR3: CASSLDGNEQYF. The CDR3 nucleotides are TGCGCCAGCAGCTTGGACGGGAACGAGCAGTACTTC.

This clonotype was seen only a few times. The rearrangement uses TRBV20-1 and TRBJ2-5, with no clear D. Trimming pared 6 bases from V and 2 bases from J, leaving 22 bases between. Germline CDR1 and CDR2: DFQATT and SNEGSKA (reference sequence). This CDR3 spans 16 amino acids. This chain's CDR3 is CSAGRVSKSLQETQYF. The CDR3 nucleotides read TGCAGTGCGGGCCGGGTGAGCAAGTCGCTTCAAGAGACCCAGTACTTC.

CDR3 coding DNA: TGTGCCAGCAACACGAGGGGCGCCTACGAGCAGTACTTC. Amino acids: CASNTRGAYEQYF. The chain combines TRBV6-2 or TRBV6-3 with TRBJ2-7; tentatively, D is TRBD1 or TRBD2 (5 bases each). Trimming shortened V by 7 bases and J by 2 bases, and 12 bases separated the two germline ends. CDR1 is MNHEY and CDR2 is SVGEGT in the germline V gene. The CDR3 spans 13 residues.

This chain links TRBV6-5 with TRBJ2-5; weak D call: TRBD2 (5 bases). Between the trimmed V and J ends, which lost 6 bases and 2 bases, there was a span of 16 bases. The germline CDR1 and CDR2 sequences are MNHEY and SVGAGI. The CDR3 extends over 15 amino acids. The CDR3 DNA is TGTGCCAGCAGGACTAACTGGATCATACAAGAGACCCAGTACTTC. It encodes CASRTNWIIQETQYF.

The chain carries TRBV4-3 and TRBJ2-1; no clear D. Trimming stripped 0 bases from V and 10 bases from J, with 16 bases between. Germline V lookup: CDR1 LGHNA, CDR2 YSLEER. The CDR3 is 15 residues long. CDR3 sequence reads: CASSQEFARVREQFF. Here the CDR3 DNA reads TGCGCCAGCAGCCAAGAGTTCGCTCGAGTTAGGGAGCAGTTCTTC.

CDR3 coding DNA: TGCGCCAGCAGCCCGGTGATGCGAAAGACAAATGAAAAACTGTTTTTT. Translation: CASSPVMRKTNEKLFF. V and J are TRBV5-1 and TRBJ1-4; D call uncertain. From germline, CDR1 is SGHRS and CDR2 YFSETQ. CDR3 length: 16 residues. Trimming stripped 4 bases from V and 5 bases from J, with 18 bases between.

This chain joins TRBV11-2 and TRBJ2-3; TRBD2 matches 12 bases. CDR3 size: 19 residues. Germline V lookup: CDR1 SGHAT, CDR2 FQNNGV. V was clipped by 1 base and J by 2 bases; unmatched bases: 10. In nucleotides, the CDR3 is TGTGCCAGCAGCTTAGGGGGACTAGCGGGCGGACTGTTCACAGATACGCAGTATTTT. Amino acids: CASSLGGLAGGLFTDTQYF.

The chain has TRBV7-9 and TRBJ1-4; the match to TRBD1 covers 9 bases. Germline assignment: CDR1 SEHNR and CDR2 FQNEAQ (reference sequence). V lost 5 bases to trimming and J lost 10 bases; unmatched junction nucleotides: 8. The CDR3 totals 14 residues. The CDR3 region is CASSGSGQGGKLFF. CDR3 sequence (DNA): TGTGCCAGCAGCGGTTCGGGACAGGGAGGAAAACTGTTTTTT.

The V call is TRBV3-1, the J call TRBJ2-1; 9 nucleotides match TRBD1. CDR3 length: 12 residues. In germline, CDR1 is LGHDT, CDR2 YNNKEL (reference sequence). With V trimmed by 3 bases and J by 14 bases, 5 bases remained unmatched. The CDR3 protein is CASSQSGTGKFF. CDR3 in DNA: TGTGCCAGCAGCCAGTCCGGGACAGGGAAGTTCTTC.

This sequence joins TRBV5-8 and TRBJ2-4; 8 bases agree with TRBD1. With the DNA end fitting TRBJ2-7 better, the J assignment may be wrong. From germline, CDR1 is SGHTS and CDR2 YDEGEE. The CDR3 has 14 residues. The CDR3 is CASSSLQGAYEQYF. In DNA, the CDR3 is TGTGCCAGCAGCTCGCTACAGGGGGCCTACGAGCAGTACTTC.

The chain is built from TRBV6-2 or TRBV6-3 and TRBJ1-2; D ambiguous. The CDR3 loop spans 15 amino acids. Deletions cut 6 bases from V and 5 bases from J, with 19 bases between. CDR1 MNHEY and CDR2 SVGEGT come from the germline V gene. The CDR3 spells CASRTVPPDLYGYTF. In DNA form, the CDR3 reads TGTGCCAGCAGAACAGTTCCCCCGGACTTGTATGGCTACACCTTC.

The CDR3 is CASSKVPRSSYEQYF. CDR3 nucleotides: TGTGCCAGCAGCAAAGTACCCAGATCCTCCTACGAGCAGTACTTC. V usage is TRBV21-1 and J usage is TRBJ2-7. TRBV21-1 constitutes a pseudogene. This CDR3 comprises 15 residues.

The chain couples TRBV5-1 to TRBJ2-1; possibly TRBD1 for D (6 bases). The ends were cut back, 0 bases at V and 15 bases at J, with 25 bases in the middle. CDR1 and CDR2 (germline): SGHRS, YFSETQ. This CDR3 is 16 amino acids long. The CDR3 region is CASSLEWDKGPRVRFF. CDR3 nucleotides: TGCGCCAGCAGCTTGGAATGGGACAAGGGGCCGAGAGTGCGGTTCTTC.

The V call is TRBV12-3 or TRBV12-4, the J call TRBJ2-7, with D tentatively TRBD1 (6 bases). This CDR3 has 14 residues. The germline V and J ends were trimmed by 5 bases and 0 bases, with 11 bases remaining between them. The CDR3 DNA is TGTGCCAGCAGTGTTACAGGGAGCTCCTACGAGCAGTACTTC. Amino acid sequence: CASSVTGSSYEQYF.

The chain links TRBV7-2 to TRBJ2-5; unclear D gene. The germline V gene has CDR1 SGHTA and CDR2 FQGNSA. With 1 base removed from V and 3 bases from J, the gap between germline ends came to 6 bases. This CDR3 is built from 13 residues. CDR3 bases: TGTGCCAGCAGCTTAGGACATAAAGAGACCCAGTACTTC. Translating it yields CASSLGHKETQYF.

In its sample, this clonotype was seen a few times. This rearrangement joins TRBV9 to TRBJ2-7; D might be TRBD2 (5 bases). Per the germline V gene, CDR1 is SGDLS and CDR2 is YYNGEE. The germline V and J ends were trimmed by 0 bases and 0 bases, with 7 bases remaining between them. The CDR3 totals 14 residues. CDR3 protein: CASSVVDYSYEQYF. The DNA for the CDR3 is TGTGCCAGCAGCGTAGTAGACTACTCCTACGAGCAGTACTTC.

This clonotype appeared a few times. The V call is TRBV10-3, the J call TRBJ2-1; 8 bases align to TRBD1. The J segment lost 7 bases and the V segment lost 2 bases, leaving 13 bases of the junction unmatched. The germline gives CDR1 ENHRY, CDR2 SYGVKD. The CDR3 is made up of 17 amino acids. CDR3 sequence: CAISESQTGDDGNEQFF. DNA for the CDR3: TGTGCCATCAGTGAGAGTCAGACAGGGGATGATGGGAATGAGCAGTTCTTC.

This clonotype came up a few times. J is TRBJ2-1 and V is TRBV7-2, with D unresolved. The CDR3 runs to 13 residues. V was cut by 5 bases and J by 7 bases, with 12 bases left in between. Germline CDR1 and CDR2: SGHTA and FQGNSA. The CDR3 sequence is CASSLPDRNEQFF. CDR3 bases: TGTGCCAGCAGCCTCCCTGATAGGAATGAGCAGTTCTTC.

The chain links TRBV20-1 to TRBJ2-5; D possibly corresponds to TRBD2 (6 bases). The J call is in doubt because the DNA end fits TRBJ2-7 better. This CDR3 comprises 15 residues. Germline V gene data show CDR1 as DFQATT and CDR2 as SNEGSKA (reference sequence). The CDR3 sequence: CSARDRMAGFNEQYF. The CDR3 DNA is TGCAGTGCTAGAGATCGAATGGCGGGATTCAACGAGCAGTACTTC.

A few counts support this clonotype. The chain carries TRBV29-1 and TRBJ2-7; 9 positions agree with TRBD1. The trim removed 3 bases at V and 1 base at J, leaving 10 bases unmatched. The CDR3 has 16 amino acids. Germline V gives CDR1 SQVTM, CDR2 ANQGSEA. CDR3 sequence (DNA): TGCAGCGTTGATATCCCCGGGACAGGGCTTTCCTACGAGCAGTACTTC. It encodes CSVDIPGTGLSYEQYF.

In this sample, this clonotype turned up a few times. The V call is TRBV10-3, the J call TRBJ2-4; TRBD1 matches 7 bases. The J call is doubtful: the DNA matches TRBJ2-7 better. Germline V gene lookup returns CDR1 ENHRY and CDR2 SYGVKD. This CDR3 comprises 15 residues. The CDR3 region is CAISGSRGGPYEQYF. The CDR3 DNA reads as TGTGCCATCAGTGGGAGTCGAGGGGGCCCGTACGAGCAGTACTTC.

This sequence joins TRBV7-6 and TRBJ2-3; 9 nucleotides match TRBD2. V lost 5 bases to trimming and J lost 4 bases; unmatched junction nucleotides: 7. Germline V lookup: CDR1 SGHVS, CDR2 FNYEAQ. This CDR3 is 15 amino acids long. For the CDR3, the DNA is TGTGCCAGCAGCCTATATAGCGGGGGAGCAGATACGCAGTATTTT. It translates to CASSLYSGGADTQYF.

The rearrangement joins TRBV4-1 to TRBJ2-7; weak D call: TRBD2 (6 bases). This CDR3 region has 15 residues. Deletions cut 3 bases from V and 6 bases from J, with 18 bases between. The germline V gene encodes CDR1 MGHRA and CDR2 YSYEKL. The CDR3 sequence: CASSHGNGRRVEQYF. DNA of the CDR3: TGCGCCAGCAGCCACGGCAACGGGAGACGTGTCGAGCAGTACTTC.

This clonotype showed up just a few times. This chain's CDR3 is CASRRQGETQYF. CDR3 sequence (DNA): TGTGCCAGCAGAAGACAGGGTGAGACCCAGTACTTC. The chain has TRBV6-6 and TRBJ2-5, with 7 bases matching TRBD1. Looked up from germline, CDR1 is MNHNY and CDR2 is SVGAGI (reference sequence). This CDR3 is built from 12 residues. The junction had 3 bases not matched to a gene; V was cut back by 6 bases and J by 5 bases.

This chain connects TRBV28 to TRBJ2-7; possibly TRBD2 for D (5 bases). Germline lookup yields CDR1 MDHEN and CDR2 SYDVKM. V lost 6 bases and J lost 0, with 12 bases in between. This CDR3 is 14 amino acids long. CDR3 sequence (DNA): TGTGCCAGCAGGAGGGTGGGCGGCTCCTACGAGCAGTACTTC. It codes for CASRRVGGSYEQYF.